This T cell receptor (beta chain) originates from a study of blood T cell repertoires in COVID-19. Study background: Some COVID-19 samples were acute and others convalescent; all came from the United States, Italy and Spain. PBMCs, B-cell-depleted T cells, or T cells provided the cDNA or gDNA that made up the material.

The CDR3 runs 13 residues. The germline V and J ends were trimmed by 1 base and 5 bases, with 9 bases remaining between them. CDR1 SGDLS and CDR2 YYNGEE come from the germline V gene. In the authors' methods: Quantification of nucleated cells was approximated via reference gene primer amplification. Some clones are missing from TCRdb's copy, which holds only in-frame ones; the method was immunoSEQ multiplex PCR. That table furnishes V, J and clone size, whereas the DNA furnished D and trimming. This table holds tens of thousands of clones, 84% found once. This chain links TRBV9 with TRBJ2-5; no reliable D call. The sequence was collected from a man between 65 and 79 years old with acute or convalescent COVID-19. Material for sequencing was peripheral blood. In nucleotides, the CDR3 is TGTGCCAGCAGCGTATCCCCCCCGGAGACCCAGTACTTC. Translated: CASSVSPPETQYF.